A single sample gave rise to the 10 T cell receptor beta chains below, sequenced in a study of T cell changes during pregnancy in multiple sclerosis. Assay used: immunoSEQ multiplex PCR; TCRdb lists only in-frame clones, some missing. The table has tens of thousands of clones, 90% to 95% seen once. The sequences come from CD4+ T cells from peripheral blood mononuclear cells, collected in the second trimester of pregnancy. These receptors originate from a female donor with multiple sclerosis, enrolled in a pregnancy study.

V usage is TRBV4-3 and J usage is TRBJ1-1; possibly TRBD1 for D (6 bases). V lost 0 bases and J 11 bases, leaving 22 bases between the germline ends. This CDR3 comprises 16 residues. CDR1 is LGHNA, CDR2 YSLEER, per germline. As DNA, the CDR3 is TGCGCCAGCAGCCAAGATCTGGGGGGACTACCGAGGGGGGCTTTCTTT. Amino acid sequence: CASSQDLGGLPRGAFF.

V usage is TRBV15 and J usage is TRBJ1-1, with D tentatively TRBD1 (5 bases). CDR1 LNHNV and CDR2 YYDKDF come from the germline V gene (reference sequence). V was clipped by 1 base and J by 0 bases, with 9 bases between them. The CDR3 totals 15 residues. The CDR3 loop is CATSRGQSMNTEAFF. In nucleotides, the CDR3 is TGTGCCACCAGCAGAGGACAGTCGATGAACACTGAAGCTTTCTTT.

This clone was seen a single time. The chain links TRBV7-2 to TRBJ2-7; D possibly corresponds to TRBD2 (6 bases). The CDR3 is 16 amino acids. Per germline, CDR1 SGHTA and CDR2 FQGNSA. The V gene lost 1 base and the J gene lost 4 bases, with 17 bases spanning the gap. The CDR3 nucleotides are TGTGCCAGCAGCTTAGTGCGCTCGGGTGCGGGGTACGAGCAGTACTTC. This gives the protein CASSLVRSGAGYEQYF.

A word on this clone: The junction and the germline gene differ at one end; a read error may be behind it. The chain couples TRBV5-1 to TRBJ2-2; maybe TRBD1 (6 bases). This CDR3 contains 16 residues. Germline lookup yields CDR1 SGHRS and CDR2 YFSETQ. Written as DNA, the CDR3 is TGCGCCAGCAGCTTGACCTCGGCAAAGGGACACCGGGGAGCTGTTTTT. This gives the protein CASSLTSAKGHRGAVF.

The gene calls are TRBV5-6 and TRBJ1-1; 8 bases map to TRBD1. V lost 2 bases and J lost 0; bases outside the gene matches: 6. Germline V gives CDR1 SGHDT, CDR2 YYEEEE. The CDR3 consists of 16 residues. CDR3 nucleotides: TGTGCCAGCAGCTTAAACAGGGGGACAATGAACACTGAAGCTTTCTTT. Its protein is CASSLNRGTMNTEAFF. The whole variable domain, remainder taken from reference TRBV5-6 and TRBJ1-1, is DAGVTQSPTHLIKTRGQQVTLRCSPKSGHDTVSWYQQALGQGPQFIFQYYEEEERQRGNFPDRFSGHQFPNYSSELNVNALLLGDSALYLCASSLNRGTMNTEAFFGQGTRLTVV.

This chain links TRBV5-6 with TRBJ2-5, with D maybe TRBD2 (5 bases). Germline CDR1 SGHDT, CDR2 YYEEEE. Trimming removed 1 base at V and 2 bases at J, with 12 bases between. This CDR3 is built from 15 residues. The CDR3 loop is CASSLSWRRQETQYF. CDR3 sequence (DNA): TGTGCCAGCAGCTTGTCCTGGAGGCGGCAAGAGACCCAGTACTTC.

This clone was recorded once. The genes are TRBV6-6 and TRBJ2-5; D is unclear. Trimming removed 0 bases at V and 0 bases at J, with 11 bases between. Looked up from germline, CDR1 is MNHNY and CDR2 is SVGAGI (reference sequence). The CDR3 totals 16 residues. CDR3 region: CASSYSMRGHQETQYF. CDR3 DNA sequence: TGTGCCAGCAGTTACTCGATGCGCGGCCACCAAGAGACCCAGTACTTC.

In its sample, this clone was seen once. In DNA, the CDR3 is TGTGCCAGTACCAGGGGGCTGAACAATCAGCCCCAGCATTTT. It is translated as CASTRGLNNQPQHF. This sequence joins TRBV19 and TRBJ1-5; 8 positions match TRBD1. The CDR3 loop spans 14 amino acids. Germline V lookup: CDR1 LNHDA, CDR2 SQIVND (reference sequence). V trimming: 7 bases; J trimming: 3 bases; junction bases outside the gene matches: 5.

The rearrangement links TRBV12-5 to TRBJ2-1, with 8 nucleotides matching TRBD1. Per the germline V gene, CDR1 is LGHNT and CDR2 is FRNRAP. The J segment lost 9 bases and the V segment lost 5 bases, leaving 6 bases of the junction unmatched. The CDR3 runs to 13 residues. CDR3 coding DNA: TGTGCTAGTGGTCCCGACAGGGGTCTTGAGCAGTTCTTC. Encoded protein: CASGPDRGLEQFF.

This chain joins TRBV25-1 and TRBJ2-2, with D hard to call. Per germline, CDR1 MGHDK and CDR2 SYGVNS. Trimming stripped 4 bases from V and 5 bases from J, with 11 bases between. This CDR3 comprises 14 residues. This CDR3 reads CASSGIDKTGELFF. The CDR3 DNA reads as TGTGCCAGCAGTGGGATTGACAAAACCGGGGAGCTGTTTTTT.